This section outlines one T cell receptor (beta chain) sequence together with its context. These data come from a study of blood T cell repertoires in COVID-19. Study as a whole: COVID-19 samples, acute and convalescent, were from the United States, Italy and Spain. The cDNA or gDNA used as material had been derived from T cells, B-cell-depleted T cells, or PBMCs.

From germline, CDR1 is ENHRY and CDR2 SYGVKD. CDR3 size: 14 residues. The V gene lost 2 bases and the J gene lost 7 bases, with 12 bases spanning the gap. Original analysis: Using reference gene primer amplification, nucleated cell counts were estimated. Assay used: immunoSEQ multiplex PCR; TCRdb lists only in-frame clones, some missing. Clonal size and the V and J genes are those of that table, whereas D and trimming came from the DNA. Seen here are 200,000 to 250,000 clones, more than 70% observed once, and the top ten hold 3.5% to 4%. The J gene is TRBJ1-5, the V gene TRBV10-3, with TRBD1 as a possible D gene (6 bases). Input material: peripheral blood. This TCR was recovered from a woman of 80 years or more with acute or convalescent COVID-19. The CDR3: CAISEDRTSQPQHF. The CDR3 coding sequence is TGTGCCATCAGTGAGGACAGGACATCCCAGCCCCAGCATTTT.